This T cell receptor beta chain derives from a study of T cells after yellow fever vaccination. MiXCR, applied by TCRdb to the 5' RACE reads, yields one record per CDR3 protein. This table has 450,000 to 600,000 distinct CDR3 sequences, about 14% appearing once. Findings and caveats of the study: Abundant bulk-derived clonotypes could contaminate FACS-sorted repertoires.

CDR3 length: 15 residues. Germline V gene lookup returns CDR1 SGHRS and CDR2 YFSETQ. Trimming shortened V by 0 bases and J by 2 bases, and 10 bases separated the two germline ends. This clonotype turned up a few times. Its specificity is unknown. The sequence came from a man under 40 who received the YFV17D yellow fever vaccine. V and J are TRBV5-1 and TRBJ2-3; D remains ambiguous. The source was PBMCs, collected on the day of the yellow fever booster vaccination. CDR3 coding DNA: TGCGCCAGCAGCTTGGGGAACAGTAACACAGATACGCAGTATTTT. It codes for CASSLGNSNTDTQYF.